The next 31 T cell receptor beta chains were all read from a single sample in a study of cytomegalovirus exposure and HLA in healthy donors. This PCR relied on a set of 60 Vbeta primers and 13 Jbeta primers. Repertoires were generated with immunoSEQ multiplex PCR, while TCRdb's copy carries only in-frame clones and drops some. The data hold 85,000 to 130,000 clones, with 60% to 80% observed a single time. Sequencing was carried out using PBMCs. The receptor set was obtained from a man aged 60 to 69 in good health and CMV-seropositive.

The DNA for the CDR3 is TGTGCCAGCAGTCCATTGTTGGGGCCGGCTAATGAAAAACTGTTTTTT. This codes for CASSPLLGPANEKLFF. The chain combines TRBV27 with TRBJ1-4, with D possibly being TRBD1 (5 bases). The CDR3 covers 16 residues. Trimming pared 5 bases from V and 3 bases from J, leaving 16 bases between. Germline V gene sequence: CDR1 MNHEY, CDR2 SMNVEV (reference sequence).

This clone was found once. The chain employs TRBV11-2 and TRBJ2-5, with D perhaps TRBD2 (5 bases). The germline V gene has CDR1 SGHAT and CDR2 FQNNGV. The germline V and J ends were trimmed by 1 base and 1 base, with 7 bases remaining between them. This CDR3 is built from 14 residues. The CDR3 here is CASSLVLAQETQYF. Here the CDR3 DNA reads TGTGCCAGCAGCTTAGTCCTAGCCCAAGAGACCCAGTACTTC.

Turning to this clone: This same CDR3 is encoded by further DNA sequences in the sample. This chain joins TRBV7-3 and TRBJ2-5; 11 bases fit TRBD2. V was clipped by 5 bases and J by 1 base; unmatched bases: 3. Germline CDR1 is SGHTA and CDR2 is FQGTGA. The CDR3 has 15 residues. The DNA for the CDR3 is TGTGCCAGCAGCCCGACTAGCGGGGCCCAAGAGACCCAGTACTTC. It translates to CASSPTSGAQETQYF.

The chain is built from TRBV6-5 and TRBJ2-3; possible D gene TRBD2, 5 bases. The CDR3 is 16 amino acids. Germline-derived CDR1 and CDR2 are MNHEY and SVGAGI. V was shortened by 0 bases and J by 2 bases, with 12 bases between the two germline ends. CDR3 DNA sequence: TGTGCCAGCAGTTACTCGGTAGCGCAACACACAGATACGCAGTATTTT. The encoded protein is CASSYSVAQHTDTQYF.

The chain links TRBV4-2 to TRBJ2-1, with 7 bases matching TRBD2. The CDR3 sequence is 14 residues long. Germline V CDR1 and CDR2: LGHNA, YNFKEQ. V was pared by 4 bases and J by 6 bases, with 6 bases of the junction left unmatched. The CDR3 coding sequence is TGTGCCAGCAGCCGACTAGCAGAGGTCAATGAGCAGTTCTTC. Residues: CASSRLAEVNEQFF.

This chain links TRBV6-1 with TRBJ2-1; 7 bases are shared with TRBD2. Per the germline V gene, CDR1 is MNHNS and CDR2 is SASEGT. Trimming took 4 bases from V and 7 from J; bases not matched to a gene: 10. The CDR3 sequence is 15 residues long. The CDR3 DNA follows: TGTGCCAGCAGTGGGGTTGGGACTACCTTTAATGAGCAGTTCTTC. Residues: CASSGVGTTFNEQFF.

The chain links TRBV23-1 to TRBJ1-6, with 8 bases identical to TRBD1. TRBV23-1 is an open reading frame whose function is uncertain. V was clipped by 5 bases and J by 10 bases; unmatched bases: 7. The CDR3 covers 14 residues. CDR3 DNA: TGCGCCAGCAGTGGACAGGGACTTGGATCACCCCTCCACTTT. Its protein is CASSGQGLGSPLHF.

This chain connects TRBV2 to TRBJ1-3; the D is unclear. Between the trimmed V and J ends, which lost 2 bases and 0 bases, there was a span of 8 bases. This CDR3 is built from 15 residues. Germline-derived CDR1 and CDR2 are SNHLY and FYNNEI. CDR3 amino acids: CASSETQASGNTIYF. As DNA, the CDR3 is TGTGCCAGCAGTGAAACCCAGGCCTCTGGAAACACCATATATTTT.

This clone occurred a few times. The rearrangement uses TRBV6-1 and TRBJ1-1; 7 bases are a match to TRBD1. With V trimmed by 2 bases and J by 1 base, 4 bases remained unmatched. In germline, CDR1 is MNHNS, CDR2 SASEGT. The CDR3 covers 15 residues. As DNA, the CDR3 is TGTGCCAGCAGTGAAAACAGGGGTAGGAACACTGAAGCTTTCTTT. Residues: CASSENRGRNTEAFF.

The chain uses TRBV7-3 and TRBJ2-5, with TRBD1 matching over 8 bases. V gave up 6 bases and J gave up 5 bases; unmatched junction bases: 8. The germline CDR1 and CDR2 sequences are SGHTA and FQGTGA. CDR3 size: 14 residues. CDR3 coding DNA: TGTGCCAGCAGTCAGACAGGGGTTAAGGAGACCCAGTACTTC. It yields the protein CASSQTGVKETQYF.

Notes on this clone: A junction end diverges from the germline sequence, so it may reflect a read error. The chain couples TRBV6-5 to TRBJ2-7, with 12 bases that match TRBD2. CDR1 and CDR2 from the germline V gene are MNHEY and SVGAGI. This CDR3 is built from 15 residues. CDR3 sequence: CASSHSTSGGYEQYF. DNA of the CDR3: TGTGCCAGCAGTCACTCGACTAGCGGGGGCTACGAGCAGTACTTC.

The genes are TRBV18 and TRBJ2-3; TRBD1 aligns across 7 bases. Germline loops: CDR1 KGHSH, CDR2 LQKENI. The CDR3 consists of 15 residues. Trimming cost V 6 bases and J 1 base; bases outside gene matches: 7. The CDR3 sequence is CASSPSTGGTDTQYF. CDR3 bases: TGTGCCAGCTCCCCCAGCACAGGGGGCACAGATACGCAGTATTTT.

V and J are TRBV28 and TRBJ2-5; 10 nucleotides line up with TRBD1. The germline V gene has CDR1 MDHEN and CDR2 SYDVKM. Trimming took 4 bases from V and 5 from J; bases not matched to a gene: 7. The CDR3 sequence is 15 residues long. CDR3: CASSSGTGVGETQYF. CDR3 sequence (DNA): TGTGCCAGCAGTTCCGGGACAGGGGTGGGGGAGACCCAGTACTTC.

This sequence joins TRBV5-1 and TRBJ2-5; TRBD1 aligns across 8 bases. Germline CDR1 reads SGHRS; CDR2 reads YFSETQ. This CDR3 comprises 14 residues. The trim removed 4 bases at V and 1 base at J, leaving 3 bases unmatched. The CDR3 DNA reads as TGCGCCAGCAGCGGCGGACAGGGCCAAGAGACCCAGTACTTC. As protein: CASSGGQGQETQYF.

This rearrangement joins TRBV9 to TRBJ2-2, with 8 bases identical to TRBD2. The CDR3 is made up of 18 amino acids. J was trimmed by 2 bases and V by 2 bases; bases with no gene match: 11. Germline V gene lookup returns CDR1 SGDLS and CDR2 YYNGEE. DNA of the CDR3: TGTGCCAGCAGCGTTCCCTTCACGGGGGGGCCCAACACCGGGGAGCTGTTTTTT. Translation gives CASSVPFTGGPNTGELFF.

This chain links TRBV18 with TRBJ2-5; TRBD2 matches at 12 bases. V dropped 0 bases and J dropped 4; count of bases not matched to a gene: 6. The germline CDR1 and CDR2 sequences are KGHSH and LQKENI. The CDR3 sequence is 17 residues long. This chain's CDR3 is CASSPPRGLAGSETQYF. CDR3 in DNA: TGTGCCAGCTCACCACCGCGGGGACTAGCGGGCTCAGAGACCCAGTACTTC.

This sequence joins TRBV11-2 and TRBJ2-3; the match to TRBD2 covers 11 bases. The CDR3 is made up of 17 amino acids. Germline V gene lookup returns CDR1 SGHAT and CDR2 FQNNGV. J was trimmed by 2 bases and V by 1 base; bases with no gene match: 5. As DNA, the CDR3 is TGTGCCAGCAGCTTAGCGCCTAGCGGGGGGACCACAGATACGCAGTATTTT. Protein sequence: CASSLAPSGGTTDTQYF.

This chain joins TRBV7-9 and TRBJ2-2, with TRBD1 matching over 8 bases. Germline lookup yields CDR1 SEHNR and CDR2 FQNEAQ (reference sequence). V shed 6 bases, J shed 5 bases, and the junction held 8 bases outside the gene matches. The CDR3 is made up of 15 amino acids. CDR3 loop: CASRASGGWTGELFF. As DNA, the CDR3 is TGTGCCAGCAGGGCCTCAGGGGGCTGGACCGGGGAGCTGTTTTTT.

This clone was counted only a few times. The chain couples TRBV7-2 to TRBJ2-2; 11 bases are shared with TRBD1. The germline V gene has CDR1 SGHTA and CDR2 FQGNSA. The ends lost 5 bases at V and 7 bases at J; junction bases unmatched: 9. This CDR3 comprises 16 residues. The CDR3 nucleotides read TGTGCCAGCAGCCAGGACAGGGGGCGTGGCGGCGGGGAGCTGTTTTTT. Translation: CASSQDRGRGGGELFF.

The V call is TRBV5-6, the J call TRBJ1-5; D unclear. Trimming pared 0 bases from V and 3 bases from J, leaving 10 bases between. The V gene's germline CDR1 is SGHDT and CDR2 YYEEEE. This CDR3 is built from 15 residues. This CDR3 is CASSLARFDNQPQHF. The CDR3 DNA sequence: TGTGCCAGCAGCTTGGCCAGGTTCGACAATCAGCCCCAGCATTTT.

The gene calls are TRBV7-2 and TRBJ2-3; weak D call: TRBD1 (5 bases). V was clipped by 1 base and J by 4 bases, with 15 bases between them. The CDR3 consists of 16 residues. Germline assignment: CDR1 SGHTA and CDR2 FQGNSA. CDR3 DNA sequence: TGTGCCAGCAGCTTAGTCGGTGGGCAGGGCGCAGATACGCAGTATTTT. Protein: CASSLVGGQGADTQYF.

This rearrangement joins TRBV6-1 to TRBJ1-2, with TRBD1 matching over 8 bases. Germline CDR1 and CDR2: MNHNS and SASEGT. This CDR3 spans 14 amino acids. V shed 5 bases, J shed 3 bases, and the junction held 5 bases outside the gene matches. CDR3 sequence (DNA): TGTGCCAGCAGTACCAACAGGGGGGACTATGGCTACACCTTC. It specifies CASSTNRGDYGYTF.

The chain joins TRBV7-8 to TRBJ2-1; 7 nucleotides line up with TRBD1. This CDR3 region has 16 residues. Germline V lookup: CDR1 SGHVS, CDR2 FQNEAQ. Losses at the gene ends were 6 bases for V and 8 bases for J; bases not matched to a gene: 16. The CDR3 region has the DNA TGTGCCAGCAGAAGTTTCAGAGGGGGCATACAAGATGAGCAGTTCTTC. As protein: CASRSFRGGIQDEQFF.

The rearrangement links TRBV30 to TRBJ1-2; maybe TRBD1 (5 bases). The V end was cut by 1 base, the J end by 7 bases, with 10 bases between. Germline V gives CDR1 GTSNPN, CDR2 SVGIG (reference sequence). This CDR3 has 12 amino acids. This CDR3 is CAWSGQQGGYTF. CDR3 in DNA: TGTGCCTGGAGTGGGCAGCAGGGTGGCTACACCTTC. The full variable domain, in which reference TRBV30 and TRBJ1-2 provide the parts outside the CDR3, is SQTIHQWPATLVQPVGSPLSLECTVEGTSNPNLYWYRQAAGRGLQLLFYSVGIGQISSEVPQNLSASRPQDRQFILSSKKLLLSDSGFYLCAWSGQQGGYTFGSGTRLTVV.

The rearrangement joins TRBV27 to TRBJ2-7; TRBD2 matches 7 bases. V shed 5 bases, J shed 2 bases, and the junction held 6 bases outside the gene matches. CDR1 and CDR2 (germline): MNHEY, SMNVEV (reference sequence). The CDR3 has 14 residues. DNA of the CDR3: TGTGCCAGCAGTGTTAGCGGGCTTACCTACGAGCAGTACTTC. Translating it yields CASSVSGLTYEQYF.

The chain links TRBV4-3 to TRBJ1-4; TRBD1 is a possible D gene (5 bases). Deletions cut 0 bases from V and 5 bases from J, with 10 bases between. Per germline, CDR1 LGHNA and CDR2 YSLEER. The CDR3 is 15 residues long. The CDR3 DNA reads as TGCGCCAGCAGCCAAGATGGAGGGGCGAATGAAAAACTGTTTTTT. It specifies CASSQDGGANEKLFF.

The rearrangement uses TRBV11-2 and TRBJ1-4; perhaps TRBD1 as D (6 bases). Trimming left V 5 bases short and J 0 bases short, with 10 bases between. The germline V gene has CDR1 SGHAT and CDR2 FQNNGV. The CDR3 sequence is 15 residues long. In nucleotides, the CDR3 is TGTGCCAGCAGCCCGACAGGAGCAACTAATGAAAAACTGTTTTTT. It codes for CASSPTGATNEKLFF.

With respect to this clone: A junction boundary mismatches the germline segment, possibly from a read error. V is TRBV10-3 and J is TRBJ1-2; D is unresolved. CDR1 and CDR2 (germline): ENHRY, SYGVKD. The CDR3 totals 14 residues. The CDR3, as DNA: TGTGCCATCAGTTCGGAGTCGCGGTACGCAACGTCGGTATTC. Translated, it gives CAISSESRYATSVF.

This clone was seen a few times. The rearrangement joins TRBV5-6 to TRBJ1-5; 12 bases agree with TRBD1. Germline V gene data show CDR1 as SGHDT and CDR2 as YYEEEE. The CDR3 extends over 18 amino acids. The ends lost 3 bases at V and 4 bases at J; junction bases unmatched: 11. CDR3 coding DNA: TGTGCCAGCAGCTACTTCGGGACAGGGGGCGAATGGAATCAGCCCCAGCATTTT. Its translation is CASSYFGTGGEWNQPQHF.

The gene calls are TRBV2 and TRBJ2-5, with a weak D call TRBD1 (6 bases). This CDR3 contains 14 residues. V lost 4 bases and J 1 base, leaving 10 bases between the germline ends. Germline assignment: CDR1 SNHLY and CDR2 FYNNEI. The CDR3 nucleotides are TGTGCCAGCAGTGGGACAGTCTTCCAAGAGACCCAGTACTTC. This gives the protein CASSGTVFQETQYF.

The chain carries TRBV15 and TRBJ1-5; 9 bases agree with TRBD1. Trimming cost V 3 bases and J 1 base; bases outside gene matches: 13. The germline V gene has CDR1 LNHNV and CDR2 YYDKDF (reference sequence). CDR3 length: 19 amino acids. The CDR3 sequence: CATSREPGQGLGSNQPQHF. In DNA form, the CDR3 reads TGTGCCACCAGCAGGGAACCGGGACAGGGTCTTGGAAGCAATCAGCCCCAGCATTTT.